This T cell receptor (beta chain) was obtained from a study of cytomegalovirus exposure and HLA in healthy donors. Turning to the study itself: Just over 80% of around 400 genotyped donors fell in the Caucasian-associated ancestry cluster.

A word on this clone: Its antigen is not identified.

This PCR relied on a set of 60 Vbeta primers and 13 Jbeta primers. Here immunoSEQ multiplex PCR was the method, and the copy in TCRdb shows in-frame clones only, minus some. Of 170,000 or so clones listed, roughly three quarters are singletons. Per the germline V gene, CDR1 is SGDLS and CDR2 is YYNGEE. The CDR3 covers 15 residues. V trimming: 3 bases; J trimming: 8 bases; junction bases outside the gene matches: 8. Study results and caveats: As a later analysis revealed, most CMV-associated TCR beta chains appeared HLA-restricted. TCR beta sequences reportedly predicted the HLA-A and HLA-B alleles of most subjects accurately. Within the data, a cluster of highly shared sequence variants was likely a sequencing artifact.

The origin of this receptor is a woman between 45 and 65 years old in good health and CMV-seropositive. Sequencing was carried out using PBMCs. The chain is built from TRBV9 and TRBJ2-1; 10 bases line up with TRBD2. The chain's CDR3 is CASSAGTSALDEQFF. The CDR3 DNA reads as TGTGCCAGCAGCGCCGGGACTAGCGCGTTGGATGAGCAGTTCTTC.